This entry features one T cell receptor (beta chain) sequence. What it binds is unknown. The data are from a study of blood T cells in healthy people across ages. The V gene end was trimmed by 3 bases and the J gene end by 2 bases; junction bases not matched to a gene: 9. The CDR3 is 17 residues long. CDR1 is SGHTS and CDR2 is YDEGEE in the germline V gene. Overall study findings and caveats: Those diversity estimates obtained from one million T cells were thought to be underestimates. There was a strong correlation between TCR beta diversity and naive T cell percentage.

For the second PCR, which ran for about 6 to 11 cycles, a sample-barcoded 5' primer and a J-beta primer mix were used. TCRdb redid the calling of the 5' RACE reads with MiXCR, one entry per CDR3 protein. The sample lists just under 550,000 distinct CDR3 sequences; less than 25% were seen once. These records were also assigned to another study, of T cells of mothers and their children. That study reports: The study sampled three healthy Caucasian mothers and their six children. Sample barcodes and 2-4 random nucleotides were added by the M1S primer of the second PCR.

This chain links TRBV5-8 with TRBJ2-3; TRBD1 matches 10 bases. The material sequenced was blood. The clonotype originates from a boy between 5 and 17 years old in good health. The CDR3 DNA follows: TGTGCCAGCAGCTCCGCCCCCGGGACAGGGGACACAGATACGCAGTATTTT. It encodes CASSSAPGTGDTDTQYF.